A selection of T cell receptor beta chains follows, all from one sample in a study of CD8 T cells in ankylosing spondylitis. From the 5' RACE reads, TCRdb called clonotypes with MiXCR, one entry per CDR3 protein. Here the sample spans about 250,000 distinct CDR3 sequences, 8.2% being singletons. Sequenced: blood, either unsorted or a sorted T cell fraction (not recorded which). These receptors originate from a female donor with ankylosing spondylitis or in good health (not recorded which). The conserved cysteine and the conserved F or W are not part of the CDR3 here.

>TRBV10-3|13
AISEKLGAHNEQF
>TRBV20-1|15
CARPNWDRVQNDGYT
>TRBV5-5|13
ASSWNSASTDTQY
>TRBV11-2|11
ASSPSMHQPQH
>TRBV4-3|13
ASSQGTGGSYEQY
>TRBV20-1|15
SPKPGRRLFSYNEQF
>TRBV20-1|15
SARDGERGERLRTQY
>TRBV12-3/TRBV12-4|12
ASKGGPIQNEQF
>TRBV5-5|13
ASRPGLAGVNEQF
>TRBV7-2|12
ASSLGTVLSEQY
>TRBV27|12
ASSLSKAFNEQF
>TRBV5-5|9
ASSSHGEQF
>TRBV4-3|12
ASSQGGIQDTQY
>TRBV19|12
ASSDRHHTDTQY
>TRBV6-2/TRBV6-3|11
ASSYPGPHGAF
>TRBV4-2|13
ASSHGRGPYYEQY
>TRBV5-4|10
ASSLRGQEAF
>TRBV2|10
ASSDWSGELF
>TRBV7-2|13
ASSLLGATNTEAF
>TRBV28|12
ASSLIAGRYGYT
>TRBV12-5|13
ASGTPRTSGDTQY
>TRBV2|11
ATRQGQSYGYT
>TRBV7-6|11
ASSWGGTDTQY
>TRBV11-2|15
ASSSITGALAKNIQY
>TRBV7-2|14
ASSLPLAGLSYEQY
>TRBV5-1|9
ASSLERLRV
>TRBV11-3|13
ASSPRQQAGNTIY
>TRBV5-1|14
ASSLETSGRGDTQY
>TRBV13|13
ASSLGPGGAETQY
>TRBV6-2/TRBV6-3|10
ASSGRLNTQY
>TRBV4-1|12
ASSQDRLIYEQY
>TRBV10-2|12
ASKLAGGADTQY
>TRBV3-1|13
ASSQDSGVGQPQH
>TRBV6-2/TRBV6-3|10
ASSYFLDKQY
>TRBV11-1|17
ASSLAAWTGGYMNTEAF
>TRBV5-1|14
ASSSHGQGRNYGYT
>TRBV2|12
ASSVFEGGQPQH
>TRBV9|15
ASSVDVDSGRGNEQF
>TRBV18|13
ASSPSQGFQETQY
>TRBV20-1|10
SAVGGYNEQF
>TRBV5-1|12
ASSATKGTGELF